This TCR beta chain comes out of a study of CD8+ T cells in alopecia areata. RNA was extracted and reverse transcribed into cDNA as the sequencing template. Data came from immunoSEQ multiplex PCR; TCRdb stores just in-frame clones and leaves some out. The sample shows 160,000 or so clones, 45% to 55% of them seen only once. Germline CDR1 and CDR2: SQVTM and ANQGSEA. This CDR3 region has 12 residues. V shed 5 bases and J shed 2 bases, with 10 bases lying between them. The sample holds a few counts of this clone. The source is a human donor with alopecia areata. V is TRBV29-1 and J is TRBJ2-7; D remains unclear. The sequences come from CD8+ T cells sorted from blood, collected at week 0. The CDR3 sequence is CSVLQGPYEQYF. The DNA for the CDR3 is TGCAGCGTTTTGCAAGGACCCTACGAGCAGTACTTC.